This TCR beta chain was documented in a study of radiotherapy plus CTLA-4 blockade in lung cancer. The CDR3 extends over 18 amino acids. The germline V gene has CDR1 KGHSH and CDR2 LQKENI. V dropped 2 bases and J dropped 5; count of bases not matched to a gene: 17. The table came from immunoSEQ multiplex PCR; TCRdb's copy has only in-frame clones and leaves some out. Found here are 30,000 to 40,000 clones, around 74% of them singletons; the top ten hold roughly an eighth. The chain employs TRBV18 and TRBJ1-1; TRBD1 agrees at 7 bases. The starting material was peripheral blood, obtained from a patient treated with radiotherapy plus ipilimumab. The sequence came from a human donor with non-small cell lung cancer that progressed on radiotherapy plus ipilimumab. CDR3 sequence (DNA): TGTGCCAGCTCACCAGGAACAGGGGAAGTTGCCAGTCGGACTGAAGCTTTCTTT. This sequence encodes CASSPGTGEVASRTEAFF.